The entry below gives a single T cell receptor (beta chain) sequence along with its context. Germline CDR1 reads MGHRA; CDR2 reads YSYEKL. The CDR3 length is 14 residues. V trimming: 0 bases; J trimming: 6 bases; junction bases outside the gene matches: 2. This sample stems from a study of cytomegalovirus exposure and HLA in healthy donors. Profiling relied on immunoSEQ multiplex PCR, and the TCRdb table lists in-frame clones only, not all of them. Of roughly 68,000 clones listed, around nine tenths are singletons. The clonotype was recovered from a woman under 30 in good health and CMV-seronegative. Material: PBMCs. The chain links TRBV4-1 to TRBJ2-7; 10 bases fit TRBD1. This chain's CDR3 is CASSQEGQGSEQYF. Here the CDR3 DNA reads TGCGCCAGCAGCCAAGAGGGACAGGGGTCCGAGCAGTACTTC.